This T cell receptor beta chain was recovered during a study of blood T cell repertoires in COVID-19. Study overall: Spain, Italy and the United States supplied samples that represented acute and convalescent COVID-19.

As originally analysed: Amplified reference gene primers provided the basis for estimating nucleated cell counts. Assay used: immunoSEQ multiplex PCR; TCRdb lists only in-frame clones, some missing. That table furnishes V, J and clone size, whereas the DNA furnished D and trimming. This sample has over 350,000 clones; 86% occur once, and the top ten carry 1.4%. This receptor was taken from a woman in her 30s with active or convalescent COVID-19. Sequenced input: peripheral blood.

CDR3 nucleotide sequence: TGCGCCAGCAGTATGGAGGGCACTGAAGCTTTCTTT. Protein: CASSMEGTEAFF. This sequence joins TRBV10-1 and TRBJ1-1, with D unresolved. V shed 5 bases and J shed 4 bases, with 8 bases lying between them. The CDR3 is 12 residues long. Per germline, CDR1 WNHNN and CDR2 SYGVQD (reference sequence).